The 7 T cell receptor beta chains below were found in one sample sequenced in a study of blood T cell repertoires in COVID-19. Method: immunoSEQ multiplex PCR; TCRdb's copy keeps in-frame clones and lacks some. The table has a few hundred thousand clones, over 70% seen once. Source material: peripheral blood. The receptor source for this set is a woman of 80 years or more with acute or convalescent COVID-19.

Only a few counts were recorded for this clone. J is TRBJ2-5 and V is TRBV7-9; tentatively, D is TRBD2 (6 bases). Germline CDR1 SEHNR, CDR2 FQNEAQ (reference sequence). The CDR3 is made up of 13 amino acids. Trimming shortened V by 7 bases and J by 3 bases, and 12 bases separated the two germline ends. The CDR3 is CASIPPSEETQYF. CDR3 sequence (DNA): TGTGCCAGCATCCCCCCTAGCGAAGAGACCCAGTACTTC.

The CDR3 spells CASSQTTGQAYEQYF. CDR3 bases: TGTGCCAGCTCACAAACGACAGGGCAAGCCTACGAGCAGTACTTC. This chain connects TRBV18 to TRBJ2-7; TRBD1 aligns across 7 bases. Germline trimming cut 4 bases from V and 2 bases from J; bases unmatched to any gene: 8. This CDR3 region has 15 residues. Germline CDR1 reads KGHSH; CDR2 reads LQKENI.

This chain links TRBV18 with TRBJ2-7; maybe TRBD1 (5 bases). Trimming took 2 bases from V and 2 from J, leaving 7 bases between them. The CDR3 is 13 amino acids. Germline V gives CDR1 KGHSH, CDR2 LQKENI. CDR3 DNA sequence: TGTGCCAGCTCACCAACAGGTACCTACGAGCAGTACTTC. This translates into CASSPTGTYEQYF. The variable domain in full, completed from reference TRBV18 and TRBJ2-7, reads NAGVMQNPRHLVRRRGQEARLRCSPMKGHSHVYWYRQLPEEGLKFMVYLQKENIIDESGMPKERFSAEFPKEGPSILRIQQVVRGDSAAYFCASSPTGTYEQYFGPGTRLTVT.

The CDR3 is CASSPPSTGVGYTF. The CDR3 DNA reads TGTGCCAGCTCACCACCGAGCACAGGGGTTGGCTACACCTTC. This chain links TRBV18 with TRBJ1-2, with 7 bases fitting TRBD1. Trimming took 0 bases from V and 7 from J; bases not matched to a gene: 5. This CDR3 contains 14 residues. Germline CDR1 KGHSH, CDR2 LQKENI.

This clone came up a few times. V and J are TRBV18 and TRBJ1-2, with a tentative D call TRBD1 (6 bases). Germline V gives CDR1 KGHSH, CDR2 LQKENI. V shed 3 bases and J shed 7 bases, with 15 bases lying between them. This CDR3 contains 14 residues. Here the CDR3 reads CASSPGASRVGYTF. CDR3 sequence (DNA): TGTGCCAGCTCACCGGGGGCCTCGAGGGTTGGCTACACCTTC.

DNA of the CDR3: TGTGCCAGCTCACCTCCCGTCTCTGGAAACACCATATATTTT. Residues: CASSPPVSGNTIYF. The rearrangement joins TRBV18 to TRBJ1-3; D remains ambiguous. The CDR3 is 14 amino acids. CDR1 and CDR2 from the germline V gene are KGHSH and LQKENI. V was cut by 3 bases and J by 0 bases, with 6 bases left in between.

The chain uses TRBV5-1 and TRBJ1-1, with 9 bases aligning to TRBD1. This CDR3 has 13 residues. Germline V gene sequence: CDR1 SGHRS, CDR2 YFSETQ. V dropped 0 bases and J dropped 6; count of bases not matched to a gene: 0. CDR3 DNA sequence: TGCGCCAGCAGCTTGGGGACAGGGGCTGAAGCTTTCTTT. Translated: CASSLGTGAEAFF.